These T cell receptor beta chains were read from a single sample in a study of OX40 agonist ivuxolimab in advanced cancers. The table came from immunoSEQ multiplex PCR; TCRdb's copy has only in-frame clones and leaves some out. The data contain 40,000 to 50,000 clones, 70% to 85% of them singletons. This specimen consisted of CD4+ or CD8+ T cells sorted from blood, obtained in a trial of the OX40 agonist ivuxolimab. The receptors stem from an adult with an advanced solid tumor such as melanoma, head and neck, liver or kidney cancer. CDR3s include the opening cysteine and the closing phenylalanine or tryptophan.

J	V	CDR3
TRBJ1-1	TRBV5-4	CASSLARNTEAFF
TRBJ2-3	TRBV6-6	CVSSYFQGTDTQYF
TRBJ2-5	TRBV2	CASSGNSGGAGETQYF
TRBJ2-7	TRBV7-9	CASSFPLGEQYF
TRBJ1-5	TRBV19	CASSVDGYSNQPQHF
TRBJ2-1	TRBV6-4	CASSRAGASYNEQFF
TRBJ2-2	TRBV25-1	CASRIWVTTGELFF
TRBJ1-1	TRBV15	CATSRDPGGRTEAFF
TRBJ1-3	TRBV7-3	CASIGLLPLSGNTIYF
TRBJ1-1	TRBV30	CAWSREVTEAFF
TRBJ1-4	TRBV4-1	CASSQDQGSPHLSGKLFF